The source of this TCR beta chain is a study of immune evolution from preneoplasia to lung adenocarcinoma. Study findings and constraints: Later-stage lesions seemingly showed higher T cell density and diversity than normal lung.

The CDR3 spans 14 residues. Between the trimmed V and J ends, which lost 0 bases and 5 bases, there was a span of 11 bases. Germline values: CDR1 SGHTS, CDR2 YDEGEE. Each case's diagnosis was confirmed by two pathologists on H&E. Premalignant or tumor cells were enriched by macro-dissection after pathologic assessment. Relative to its sample, this clone is medium-sized. What it binds is unknown. TCRdb keeps only in-frame clones here, not all; method: immunoSEQ multiplex PCR. The table shows roughly 40,000 clones, with roughly 74% occurring only once. Sequencing used FFPE invasive lung adenocarcinoma tissue. The rearrangement uses TRBV5-8 and TRBJ1-1; no firm D call. This TCR derives from a person in their sixties with lung adenocarcinoma. CDR3 region: CASSLGKLRTEAFF. The CDR3, as DNA: TGTGCCAGCAGCTTGGGCAAACTGAGGACTGAAGCTTTCTTT.